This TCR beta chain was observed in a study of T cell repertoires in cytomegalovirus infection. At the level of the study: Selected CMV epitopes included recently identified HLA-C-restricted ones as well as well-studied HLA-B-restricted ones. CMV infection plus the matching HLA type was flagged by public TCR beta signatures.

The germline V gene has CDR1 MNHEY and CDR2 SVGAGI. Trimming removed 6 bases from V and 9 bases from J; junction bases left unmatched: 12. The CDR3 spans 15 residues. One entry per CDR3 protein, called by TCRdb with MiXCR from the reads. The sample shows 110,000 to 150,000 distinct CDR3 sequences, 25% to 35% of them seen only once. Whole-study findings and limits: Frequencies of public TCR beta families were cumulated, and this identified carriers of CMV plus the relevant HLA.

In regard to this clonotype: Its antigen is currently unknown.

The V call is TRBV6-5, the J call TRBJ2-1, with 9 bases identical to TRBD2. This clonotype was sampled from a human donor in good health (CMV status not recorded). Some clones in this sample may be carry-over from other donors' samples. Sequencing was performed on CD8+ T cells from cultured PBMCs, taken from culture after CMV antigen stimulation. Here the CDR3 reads CASRAGGPSSSEQFF. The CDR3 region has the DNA TGTGCCAGCAGGGCGGGGGGGCCATCGAGCAGTGAGCAGTTCTTC.